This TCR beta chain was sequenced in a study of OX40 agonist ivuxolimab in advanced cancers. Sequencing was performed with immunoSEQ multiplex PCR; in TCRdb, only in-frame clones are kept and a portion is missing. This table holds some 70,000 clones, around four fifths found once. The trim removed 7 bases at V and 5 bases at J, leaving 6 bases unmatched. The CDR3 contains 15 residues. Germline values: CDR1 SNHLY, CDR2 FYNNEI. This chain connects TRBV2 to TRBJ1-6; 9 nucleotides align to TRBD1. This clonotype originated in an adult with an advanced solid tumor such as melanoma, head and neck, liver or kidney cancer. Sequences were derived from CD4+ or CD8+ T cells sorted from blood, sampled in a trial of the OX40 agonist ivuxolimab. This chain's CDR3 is CASKETGGDNSPLHF. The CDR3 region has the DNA TGTGCCAGCAAGGAGACAGGGGGGGATAATTCACCCCTCCACTTT.